The 32 T cell receptor beta chains below come from one sample, sequenced in a study of blood T cell repertoires in COVID-19. Clones were read by immunoSEQ multiplex PCR, and TCRdb kept only the in-frame ones, dropping some. The sample carries about 110,000 clones, about four fifths recorded once. What was sequenced was peripheral blood. These receptors were collected from a woman aged 70 to 79 with acute or convalescent COVID-19.

This clone occurred once. The chain uses TRBV20-1 and TRBJ1-1; D remains ambiguous. The CDR3 runs to 12 residues. CDR1 is DFQATT and CDR2 is SNEGSKA in the germline V gene (reference sequence). Trimming cost V 3 bases and J 7 bases, with 12 bases left between them. In DNA form, the CDR3 reads TGCAGTGCTAGTGCCGGGTACGATGAAGCTTTCTTT. Translating gives CSASAGYDEAFF.

The rearrangement joins TRBV4-2 to TRBJ1-3, with D possibly being TRBD1 (6 bases). V was shortened by 1 base and J by 2 bases, with 12 bases between the two germline ends. Germline CDR1 is LGHNA and CDR2 is YNFKEQ. The CDR3 has 16 residues. Here the CDR3 DNA reads TGTGCCAGCAGCCAAGGGCTGGGGGCGACTGGAAACACCATATATTTT. Translation: CASSQGLGATGNTIYF.

The chain uses TRBV5-6 and TRBJ1-1, with D unclear. Looked up from germline, CDR1 is SGHDT and CDR2 is YYEEEE. V lost 4 bases, J lost 3 bases, and 13 bases lay in between. The CDR3 spans 14 residues. The CDR3 spells CASSPYLQDTEAFF. For the CDR3, the DNA is TGTGCCAGCAGCCCCTATCTTCAGGACACTGAAGCTTTCTTT. Complete variable domain (other parts from reference TRBV5-6 and TRBJ1-1): DAGVTQSPTHLIKTRGQQVTLRCSPKSGHDTVSWYQQALGQGPQFIFQYYEEEERQRGNFPDRFSGHQFPNYSSELNVNALLLGDSALYLCASSPYLQDTEAFFGQGTRLTVV.

V gene TRBV7-9 combines with J gene TRBJ2-2; tentatively, D is TRBD2 (7 bases). The CDR3 spans 17 residues. V lost 4 bases to trimming and J lost 4 bases, with 19 bases between them. Germline V lookup: CDR1 SEHNR, CDR2 FQNEAQ (reference sequence). This chain's CDR3 is CASSSTSFRGATGELFF. In DNA form, the CDR3 reads TGTGCCAGCAGCTCGACTTCCTTCCGGGGGGCCACCGGGGAGCTGTTTTTT.

Written as DNA, the CDR3 is TGTGCCAGCTCCAAACCCGGGACAGGCGGGAACACTGAAGCTTTCTTT. It specifies CASSKPGTGGNTEAFF. The chain links TRBV18 to TRBJ1-1, with 8 bases matching TRBD1. Germline V gene lookup returns CDR1 KGHSH and CDR2 LQKENI. The J segment lost 1 base and the V segment lost 6 bases, leaving 10 bases of the junction unmatched. The CDR3 runs to 16 residues.

This rearrangement joins TRBV11-1 to TRBJ1-3; D unresolved. V gave up 2 bases and J gave up 2 bases, with 10 bases separating them. The CDR3 runs to 15 residues. Per the germline V gene, CDR1 is SGHAT and CDR2 is FQDESV (reference sequence). Here the CDR3 DNA reads TGTGCCAGCAGCTTAACGACTGCGACTGGAAACACCATATATTTT. As protein: CASSLTTATGNTIYF.

J is TRBJ1-5 and V is TRBV6-1; no firm D call. Germline CDR1 MNHNS, CDR2 SASEGT. V was clipped by 2 bases and J by 2 bases, with 10 bases between them. CDR3 length equals 15 residues. The CDR3 sequence: CASSETTVGNQPQHF. Written as DNA, the CDR3 is TGTGCCAGCAGTGAAACCACAGTGGGCAATCAGCCCCAGCATTTT.

In this sample, this clone turned up a few times. This chain uses TRBV5-1 with TRBJ1-2; D ambiguous. V was trimmed by 0 bases and J by 4 bases, leaving 10 bases between them. The CDR3 spans 14 residues. Germline CDR1 SGHRS, CDR2 YFSETQ. The CDR3 DNA follows: TGCGCCAGCAGCTTGGCCGCGGTTTCCTATGGCTACACCTTC. This codes for CASSLAAVSYGYTF.

The chain is built from TRBV15 and TRBJ2-7; maybe TRBD1 (6 bases). The CDR3 is made up of 15 amino acids. V lost 0 bases to trimming and J lost 2 bases, with 11 bases between them. Per the germline V gene, CDR1 is LNHNV and CDR2 is YYDKDF (reference sequence). The CDR3 is CATSRERDTAYEQYF. The CDR3 bases are TGTGCCACCAGCAGAGAACGGGACACCGCCTACGAGCAGTACTTC. Full variable domain (rest looked up from reference TRBV15 and TRBJ2-7): DAMVIQNPRYQVTQFGKPVTLSCSQTLNHNVMYWYQQKSSQAPKLLFHYYDKDFNNEADTPDNFQSRRPNTSFCFLDIRSPGLGDTAMYLCATSRERDTAYEQYFGPGTRLTVT.

The chain links TRBV28 to TRBJ2-3; D remains ambiguous. Germline CDR1 MDHEN, CDR2 SYDVKM. Between the trimmed V and J ends, which lost 5 bases and 3 bases, there was a span of 18 bases. The CDR3 is 16 amino acids. In DNA, the CDR3 is TGTGCCAGCAGTCCCCCCCCCGGTAGCCCTACAGATACGCAGTATTTT. Encoded protein: CASSPPPGSPTDTQYF.

The CDR3 bases are TGTGCCAGTAGCTTTTCCAGGGTCTCCTACGAGCAGTACTTC. Residues: CASSFSRVSYEQYF. The gene calls are TRBV19 and TRBJ2-7; D may be TRBD1 (5 bases). V lost 6 bases, J lost 0 bases, and 12 bases lay in between. CDR1 and CDR2 (germline): LNHDA, SQIVND (reference sequence). CDR3 length equals 14 residues.

The V gene is TRBV6-1, the J gene TRBJ1-6; no reliable D call. Trimming cost V 3 bases and J 2 bases, with 5 bases left between them. In germline, CDR1 is MNHNS, CDR2 SASEGT. This CDR3 comprises 14 residues. The CDR3 sequence: CASSEAPYNSPLHF. CDR3 coding DNA: TGTGCCAGCAGTGAGGCCCCCTATAATTCACCCCTCCACTTT.

The gene calls are TRBV28 and TRBJ2-5; TRBD1 aligns across 7 bases. Unmatched junction bases numbered 8, after V lost 6 bases and J lost 1 base. The CDR3 totals 15 residues. Germline values: CDR1 MDHEN, CDR2 SYDVKM. The CDR3 spells CASSDRAGLQETQYF. CDR3 in DNA: TGTGCCAGCAGCGACAGGGCTGGCCTCCAAGAGACCCAGTACTTC.

This chain connects TRBV19 to TRBJ1-1; the D is unclear. V was shortened by 6 bases and J by 0 bases, with 8 bases between the two germline ends. Germline CDR1 and CDR2: LNHDA and SQIVND (reference sequence). The CDR3 contains 13 residues. The CDR3 is CASRARMNTEAFF. The CDR3 DNA is TGTGCCAGTAGAGCGAGGATGAACACTGAAGCTTTCTTT.

The V and J genes are TRBV2 and TRBJ1-2; D might be TRBD1 (6 bases). Trimming took 7 bases from V and 0 from J, leaving 21 bases between them. The CDR3 has 17 residues. Looked up from germline, CDR1 is SNHLY and CDR2 is FYNNEI. CDR3 sequence reads: CASIRQELRSANYGYTF. The CDR3, as DNA: TGTGCCAGCATACGACAGGAGTTGCGATCAGCTAACTATGGCTACACCTTC.

V gene TRBV10-2 combines with J gene TRBJ2-7; a weak D match, TRBD1 (6 bases). This CDR3 contains 15 residues. Per germline, CDR1 WSHSY and CDR2 SAAADI. Trimming removed 6 bases from V and 2 bases from J, with 17 bases in between. The CDR3 bases are TGCGCCAGCAGGGGCGCAGGGGCCCTACCCTACGAGCAGTACTTC. This codes for CASRGAGALPYEQYF.

The chain couples TRBV2 to TRBJ2-1; D might be TRBD2 (5 bases). Trimming removed 3 bases at V and 0 bases at J, with 9 bases between. The germline CDR1 and CDR2 sequences are SNHLY and FYNNEI. The CDR3 spans 15 residues. In nucleotides, the CDR3 is TGTGCCAGCAGTGAGGAGCGGCTCTCCTACAATGAGCAGTTCTTC. Translating it yields CASSEERLSYNEQFF.

V is TRBV7-6 and J is TRBJ2-3; 12 nucleotides agree with TRBD2. V was clipped by 5 bases and J by 0 bases; unmatched bases: 3. The CDR3 is 16 amino acids. CDR1 is SGHVS, CDR2 FNYEAQ, per germline. The CDR3, as DNA: TGTGCCAGCAGCGCAACTAGCGGGGGGAGCACAGATACGCAGTATTTT. It is translated as CASSATSGGSTDTQYF. The full variable domain, completed using reference TRBV7-6 and TRBJ2-3, is GAGVSQSPRYKVTKRGQDVALRCDPISGHVSLYWYRQALGQGPEFLTYFNYEAQQDKSGLPNDRFSAERPEGSISTLTIQRTEQRDSAMYRCASSATSGGSTDTQYFGPGTRLTVL.

This clone was seen only a few times. The V gene is TRBV2, the J gene TRBJ1-2; TRBD1 is a possible D gene (5 bases). Germline CDR1 is SNHLY and CDR2 is FYNNEI. V lost 7 bases, J lost 9 bases, and 18 bases lay in between. The CDR3 loop spans 13 amino acids. CDR3 DNA: TGTGCCAGCACCTCTACAAGGGGTGGCAGCTACACCTTC. Protein: CASTSTRGGSYTF.

The chain recombines TRBV7-2 with TRBJ2-5; D may be TRBD2 (5 bases). CDR1 is SGHTA and CDR2 is FQGNSA in the germline V gene. This CDR3 has 13 residues. The V end lost 0 bases, the J end lost 9 bases, and 11 bases lay between the germline ends. In DNA form, the CDR3 reads TGTGCCAGCAGCTTAGCTATAGTCGGGGCCCAGTACTTC. Amino acid sequence: CASSLAIVGAQYF.

V and J are TRBV27 and TRBJ2-1, with 9 bases identical to TRBD2. Germline V gene lookup returns CDR1 MNHEY and CDR2 SMNVEV (reference sequence). J lost 6 bases, V lost 3 bases, and 3 bases had no gene match. This CDR3 has 14 amino acids. The CDR3 sequence: CASSFSGRVNEQFF. The DNA for the CDR3 is TGTGCCAGCAGTTTTAGCGGGAGAGTCAATGAGCAGTTCTTC.

The chain carries TRBV2 and TRBJ1-3; tentatively, D is TRBD1 (5 bases). Trimming cost V 11 bases and J 3 bases, with 11 bases left between them. There are 12 residues in the CDR3. Germline V gene lookup returns CDR1 SNHLY and CDR2 FYNNEI. In DNA, the CDR3 is TGTGCCGGAGCGGGGGGTGGAAACACCATATATTTT. This codes for CAGAGGGNTIYF.

The CDR3 DNA sequence: TGTGCCACCAGTGATCCCCGGACAGGAGACACTGAAGCTTTCTTT. Amino acid sequence: CATSDPRTGDTEAFF. The rearrangement uses TRBV24-1 and TRBJ1-1; the match to TRBD1 covers 7 bases. V gave up 3 bases and J gave up 3 bases; unmatched junction bases: 6. Germline lookup yields CDR1 KGHDR and CDR2 SFDVKD. The CDR3 totals 15 residues.

The chain carries TRBV30 and TRBJ2-1; no clear D. CDR1 is GTSNPN and CDR2 is SVGIG in the germline V gene (reference sequence). The CDR3 totals 10 residues. The V end was cut by 0 bases, the J end by 8 bases, with 2 bases between. The DNA for the CDR3 is TGTGCCTGGAGTGTCGATGAGCAGTTCTTC. Translation gives CAWSVDEQFF.

This sequence joins TRBV5-1 and TRBJ2-5; D is possibly TRBD2 (6 bases). Germline V gene data show CDR1 as SGHRS and CDR2 as YFSETQ. Trimming removed 4 bases at V and 0 bases at J, with 10 bases between. The CDR3 has 14 amino acids. The CDR3 is CASSKGLDQETQYF. CDR3 nucleotides: TGCGCCAGCAGCAAGGGACTGGACCAAGAGACCCAGTACTTC.

The chain recombines TRBV15 with TRBJ1-2, with unresolved D. Per the germline V gene, CDR1 is LNHNV and CDR2 is YYDKDF (reference sequence). This CDR3 is built from 16 residues. V lost 0 bases and J lost 4, with 15 bases in between. The CDR3 DNA reads as TGTGCCACCAGCAGAGATCCGCGGGAACAACGCTATGGCTACACCTTC. It is translated as CATSRDPREQRYGYTF.

The V call is TRBV7-9, the J call TRBJ2-2; D uncertain. V dropped 2 bases and J dropped 4 bases, with 11 bases sitting between them. The CDR3 extends over 15 amino acids. Germline CDR1 and CDR2: SEHNR and FQNEAQ (reference sequence). The CDR3 DNA reads TGTGCCAGCAGCTTACTGATGGCCCCCACCGGGGAGCTGTTTTTT. Protein: CASSLLMAPTGELFF.

This clone was seen just once. The genes are TRBV6-4 and TRBJ2-4, with TRBD2 identical over 9 bases. The CDR3 spans 14 residues. Trimming at V came to 2 bases and at J to 7 bases, leaving 3 bases not matched to a gene. Germline V gene sequence: CDR1 MRHNA, CDR2 SNTAGT. The CDR3 DNA sequence: TGTGCCAGCAGTGACAGGGCGGGAGGGAACATTCAGTACTTC. Translating gives CASSDRAGGNIQYF.

The J gene is TRBJ2-7, the V gene TRBV27; 7 bases align to TRBD1. V shed 4 bases, J shed 2 bases, and the junction held 8 bases outside the gene matches. The CDR3 length is 15 residues. The germline V gene encodes CDR1 MNHEY and CDR2 SMNVEV (reference sequence). The DNA for the CDR3 is TGTGCCAGCAGTTGGGCCGGGACAGCCCCCTACGAGCAGTACTTC. Protein sequence: CASSWAGTAPYEQYF.

The chain links TRBV7-2 to TRBJ2-5; D uncertain. The CDR3 consists of 12 residues. V was shortened by 2 bases and J by 5 bases, with 6 bases between the two germline ends. Germline V lookup: CDR1 SGHTA, CDR2 FQGNSA. The CDR3 region is CASSLHGETQYF. The DNA for the CDR3 is TGTGCCAGCAGCTTACACGGGGAGACCCAGTACTTC.

This clone was observed a single time. The rearrangement joins TRBV2 to TRBJ2-3; tentatively, D is TRBD2 (6 bases). Germline lookup yields CDR1 SNHLY and CDR2 FYNNEI. The V gene lost 4 bases and the J gene lost 3 bases, with 14 bases spanning the gap. This CDR3 has 15 residues. CDR3 sequence reads: CASSAGTFRTDTQYF. The CDR3 DNA sequence: TGTGCCAGCAGTGCAGGGACTTTCCGGACAGATACGCAGTATTTT.

The CDR3 sequence is CATSGWGGLDTQYF. The CDR3 DNA is TGTGCCACCTCGGGGTGGGGGGGCTTAGATACGCAGTATTTT. This chain joins TRBV15 and TRBJ2-3; maybe TRBD2 (7 bases). This CDR3 contains 14 residues. V was pared by 8 bases and J by 5 bases, with 17 bases between. CDR1 is LNHNV and CDR2 is YYDKDF in the germline V gene (reference sequence).